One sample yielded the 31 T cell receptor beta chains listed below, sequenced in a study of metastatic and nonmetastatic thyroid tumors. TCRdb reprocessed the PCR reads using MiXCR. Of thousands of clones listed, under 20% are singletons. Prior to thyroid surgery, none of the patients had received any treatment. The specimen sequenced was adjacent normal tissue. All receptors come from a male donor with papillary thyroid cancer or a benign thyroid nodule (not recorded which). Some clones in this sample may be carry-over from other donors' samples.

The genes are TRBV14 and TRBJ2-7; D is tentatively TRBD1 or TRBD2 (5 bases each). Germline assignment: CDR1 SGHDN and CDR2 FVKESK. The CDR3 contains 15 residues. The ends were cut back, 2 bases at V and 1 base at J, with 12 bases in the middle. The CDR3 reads CASSQYPGPSYEQYF. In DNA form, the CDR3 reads TGTGCCAGCAGCCAATATCCGGGACCTTCCTACGAGCAGTACTTC.

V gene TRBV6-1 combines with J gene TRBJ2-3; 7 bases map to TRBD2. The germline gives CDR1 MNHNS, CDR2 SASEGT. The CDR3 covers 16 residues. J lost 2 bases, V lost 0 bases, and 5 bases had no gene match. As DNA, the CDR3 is TGTGCCAGCAGTGAAGCGACCAGCGGGGCCACAGATACGCAGTATTTT. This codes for CASSEATSGATDTQYF.

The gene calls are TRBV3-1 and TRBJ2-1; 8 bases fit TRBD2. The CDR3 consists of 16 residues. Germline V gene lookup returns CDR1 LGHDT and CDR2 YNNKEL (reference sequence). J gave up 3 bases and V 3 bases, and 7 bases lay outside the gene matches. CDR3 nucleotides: TGTGCCAGCAGCCACGTACTAGCGGATAACTACAATGAGCAGTTCTTC. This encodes CASSHVLADNYNEQFF.

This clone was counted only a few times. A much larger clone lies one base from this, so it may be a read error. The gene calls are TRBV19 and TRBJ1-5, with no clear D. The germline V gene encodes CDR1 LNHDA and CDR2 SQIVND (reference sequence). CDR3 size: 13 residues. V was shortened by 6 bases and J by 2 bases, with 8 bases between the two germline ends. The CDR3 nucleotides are TGTGCCAGTAGCATCAATGGCAATCAGCCCCAGCATTTT. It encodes CASSINGNQPQHF.

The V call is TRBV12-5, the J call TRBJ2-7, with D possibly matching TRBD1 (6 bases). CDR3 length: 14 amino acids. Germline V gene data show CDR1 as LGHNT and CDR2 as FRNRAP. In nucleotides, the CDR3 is TGTGCCCCCTCCCGGACAGTCGTAAACTACGAGCAGTACTTC. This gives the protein CAPSRTVVNYEQYF.

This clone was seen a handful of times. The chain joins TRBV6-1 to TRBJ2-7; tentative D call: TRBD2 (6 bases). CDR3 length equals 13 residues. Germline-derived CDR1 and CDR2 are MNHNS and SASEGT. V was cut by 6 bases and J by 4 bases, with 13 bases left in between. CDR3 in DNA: TGTGCCAGCAGCCGGGACTCATTTTACGAGCAGTACGTC. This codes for CASSRDSFYEQYV.

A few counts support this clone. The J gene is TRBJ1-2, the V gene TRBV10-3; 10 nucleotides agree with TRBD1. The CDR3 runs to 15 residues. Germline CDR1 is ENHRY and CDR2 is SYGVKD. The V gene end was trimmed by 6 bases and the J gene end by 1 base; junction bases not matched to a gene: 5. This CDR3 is CAISERTGGNYGYTF. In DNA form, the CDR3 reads TGTGCCATCAGCGAAAGGACAGGGGGTAACTATGGCTACACCTTC.

The CDR3: CASSLSQSYGYTF. CDR3 coding DNA: TGTGCCAGCAGTTTATCGCAGAGCTATGGCTACACCTTC. The V gene is TRBV12-3 or TRBV12-4, the J gene TRBJ1-2; no firm D call. V was clipped by 2 bases and J by 4 bases, with 8 bases between them. CDR3 length: 13 residues.

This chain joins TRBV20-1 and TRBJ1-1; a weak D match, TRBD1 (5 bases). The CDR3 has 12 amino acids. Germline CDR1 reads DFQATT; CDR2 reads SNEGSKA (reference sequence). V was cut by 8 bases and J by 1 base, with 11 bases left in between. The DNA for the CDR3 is TGCAGTCCTGGCGGGGGGAACACTGAAGCTTTCTTT. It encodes CSPGGGNTEAFF.

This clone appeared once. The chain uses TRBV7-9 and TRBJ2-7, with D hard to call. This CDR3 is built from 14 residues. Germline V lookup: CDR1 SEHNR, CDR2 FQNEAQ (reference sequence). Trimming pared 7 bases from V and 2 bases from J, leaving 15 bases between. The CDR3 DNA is TGTGCCAGCACCCTGGCACCCCAAACCTACGAGCAGTACTTC. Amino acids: CASTLAPQTYEQYF.

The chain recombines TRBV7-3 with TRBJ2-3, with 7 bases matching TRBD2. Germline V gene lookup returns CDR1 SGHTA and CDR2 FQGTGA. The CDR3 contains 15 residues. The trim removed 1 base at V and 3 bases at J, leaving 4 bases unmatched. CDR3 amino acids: CASSLMGGQTDTQYF. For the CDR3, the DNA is TGTGCCAGCAGCTTAATGGGAGGGCAGACAGATACGCAGTATTTT.

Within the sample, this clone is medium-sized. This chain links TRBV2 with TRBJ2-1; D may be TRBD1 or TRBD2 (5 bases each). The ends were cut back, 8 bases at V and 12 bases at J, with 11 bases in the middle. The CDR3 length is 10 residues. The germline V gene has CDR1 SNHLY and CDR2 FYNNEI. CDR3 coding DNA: TGTGCCAGCGAGGGACCATGGCAGTTCTTC. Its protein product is CASEGPWQFF.

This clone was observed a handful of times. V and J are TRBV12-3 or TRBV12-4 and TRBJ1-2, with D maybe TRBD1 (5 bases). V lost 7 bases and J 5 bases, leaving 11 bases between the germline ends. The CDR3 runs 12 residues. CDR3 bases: TGTGCCAGCACCGGGACGGATTATGGCTACACCTTC. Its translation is CASTGTDYGYTF.

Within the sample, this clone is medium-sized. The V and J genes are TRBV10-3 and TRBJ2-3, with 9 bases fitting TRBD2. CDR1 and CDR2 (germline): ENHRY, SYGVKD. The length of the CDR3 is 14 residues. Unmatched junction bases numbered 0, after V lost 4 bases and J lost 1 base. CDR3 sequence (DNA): TGTGCCATCAGTGTAGCGGGAGGCACAGATACGCAGTATTTT. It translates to CAISVAGGTDTQYF.

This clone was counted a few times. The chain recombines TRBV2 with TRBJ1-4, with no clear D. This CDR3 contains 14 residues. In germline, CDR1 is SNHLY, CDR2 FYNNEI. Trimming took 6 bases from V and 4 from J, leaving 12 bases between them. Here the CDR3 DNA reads TGTGCCAGCAGGTTTTCTTCCGTTAATGAAAAACTGTTTTTT. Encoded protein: CASRFSSVNEKLFF. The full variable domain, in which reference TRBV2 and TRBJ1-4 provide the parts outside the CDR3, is EPEVTQTPSHQVTQMGQEVILRCVPISNHLYFYWYRQILGQKVEFLVSFYNNEISEKSEIFDDQFSVERPDGSNFTLKIRSTKLEDSAMYFCASRFSSVNEKLFFGSGTQLSVL.

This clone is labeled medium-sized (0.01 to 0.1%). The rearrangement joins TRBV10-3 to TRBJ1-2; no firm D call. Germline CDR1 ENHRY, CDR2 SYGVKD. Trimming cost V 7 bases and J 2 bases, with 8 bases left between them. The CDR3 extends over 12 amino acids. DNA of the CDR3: TGTGCCATCAAAACCGACAACTATGGCTACACCTTC. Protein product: CAIKTDNYGYTF.

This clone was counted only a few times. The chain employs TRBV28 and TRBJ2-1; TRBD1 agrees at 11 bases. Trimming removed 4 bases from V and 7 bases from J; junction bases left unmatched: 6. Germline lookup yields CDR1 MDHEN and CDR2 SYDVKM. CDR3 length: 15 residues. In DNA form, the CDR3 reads TGTGCCAGCAGTTCCTCCGGGACAGGGGGTAATGAGCAGTTCTTC. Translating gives CASSSSGTGGNEQFF.

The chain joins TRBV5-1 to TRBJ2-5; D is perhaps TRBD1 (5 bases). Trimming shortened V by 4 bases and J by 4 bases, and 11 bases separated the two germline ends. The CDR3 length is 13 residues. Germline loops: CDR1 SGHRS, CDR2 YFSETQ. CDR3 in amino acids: CASSPGQGETQYF. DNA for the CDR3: TGCGCCAGCAGCCCTGGACAAGGAGAGACCCAGTACTTC.

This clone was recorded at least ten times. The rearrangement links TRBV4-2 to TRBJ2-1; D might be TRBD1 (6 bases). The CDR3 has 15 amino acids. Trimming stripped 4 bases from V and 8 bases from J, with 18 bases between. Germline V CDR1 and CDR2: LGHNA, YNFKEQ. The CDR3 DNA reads TGTGCCAGCAGCCCAGACTTACAGGGTATCCATGAGCAGTTCTTC. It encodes CASSPDLQGIHEQFF.

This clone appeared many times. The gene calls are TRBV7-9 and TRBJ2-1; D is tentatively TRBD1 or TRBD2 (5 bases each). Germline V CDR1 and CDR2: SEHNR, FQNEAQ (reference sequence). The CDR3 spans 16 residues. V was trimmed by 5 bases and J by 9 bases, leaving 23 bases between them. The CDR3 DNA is TGTGCCAGCAGCCCCACGACGGGGACGGCTAGGTTTGAGCAGTTCTTC. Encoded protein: CASSPTTGTARFEQFF.

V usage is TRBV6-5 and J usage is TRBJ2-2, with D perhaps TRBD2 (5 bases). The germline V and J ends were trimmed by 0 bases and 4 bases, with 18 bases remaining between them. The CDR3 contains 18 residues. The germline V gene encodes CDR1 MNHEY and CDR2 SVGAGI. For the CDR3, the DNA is TGTGCCAGCAGTTACTCGATTGGAGGCCAAAGAGGCACCGGGGAGCTGTTTTTT. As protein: CASSYSIGGQRGTGELFF.

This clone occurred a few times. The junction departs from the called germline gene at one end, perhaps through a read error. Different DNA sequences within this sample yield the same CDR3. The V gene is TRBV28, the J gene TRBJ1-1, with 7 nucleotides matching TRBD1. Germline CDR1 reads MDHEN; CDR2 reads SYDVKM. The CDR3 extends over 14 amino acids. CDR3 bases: TGTGCCAGCAGGGCAGGGGGGGGCGACACCGAAGCTTTCTTT. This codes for CASRAGGGDTEAFF.

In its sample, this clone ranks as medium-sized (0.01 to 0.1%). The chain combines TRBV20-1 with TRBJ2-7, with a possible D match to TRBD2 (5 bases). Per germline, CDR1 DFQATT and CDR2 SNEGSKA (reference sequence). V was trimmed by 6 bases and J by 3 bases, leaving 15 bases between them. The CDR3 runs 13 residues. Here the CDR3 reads CSALTEGGYEQYF. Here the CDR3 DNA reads TGCAGTGCCCTGACCGAGGGCGGCTACGAGCAGTACTTC.

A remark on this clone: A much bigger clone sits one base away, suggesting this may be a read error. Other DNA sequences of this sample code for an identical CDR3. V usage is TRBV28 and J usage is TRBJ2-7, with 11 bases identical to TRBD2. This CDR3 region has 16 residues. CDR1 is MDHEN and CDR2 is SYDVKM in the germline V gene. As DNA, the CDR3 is TGTGCTAGCAGTTCGGGTACTAGCGGGAGCTCCTACGAGCAGTACTTC. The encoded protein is CASSSGTSGSSYEQYF.

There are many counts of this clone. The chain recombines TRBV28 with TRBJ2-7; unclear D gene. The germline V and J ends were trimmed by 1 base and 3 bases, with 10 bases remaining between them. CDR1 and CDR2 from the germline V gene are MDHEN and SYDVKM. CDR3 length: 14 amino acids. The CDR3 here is CASSLSSLFYEQYF. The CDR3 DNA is TGTGCCAGCAGTTTATCCAGTCTCTTCTACGAGCAGTACTTC.

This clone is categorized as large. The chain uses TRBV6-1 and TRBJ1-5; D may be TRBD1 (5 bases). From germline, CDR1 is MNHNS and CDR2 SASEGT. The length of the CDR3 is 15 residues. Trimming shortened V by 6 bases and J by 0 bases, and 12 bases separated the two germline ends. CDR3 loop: CASRGNRHSNQPQHF. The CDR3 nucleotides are TGTGCCAGCAGGGGGAACAGGCATAGCAATCAGCCCCAGCATTTT.

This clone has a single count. In DNA, the CDR3 is TGCAGTGCTAGAGTCTTTTCTACCCTCCAAAATCAGCCCCAGCATTTT. Amino acids: CSARVFSTLQNQPQHF. The chain links TRBV20-1 to TRBJ1-5; no clear D gene. The germline V gene has CDR1 DFQATT and CDR2 SNEGSKA (reference sequence). The V end lost 1 base, the J end lost 4 bases, and 17 bases lay between the germline ends. CDR3 length: 16 amino acids.

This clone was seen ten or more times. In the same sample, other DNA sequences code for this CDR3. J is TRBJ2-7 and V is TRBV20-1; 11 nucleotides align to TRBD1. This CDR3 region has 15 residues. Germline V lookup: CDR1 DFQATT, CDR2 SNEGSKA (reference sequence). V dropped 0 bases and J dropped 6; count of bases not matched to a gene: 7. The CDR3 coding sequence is TGCAGTGCTAGAGATCCGGACAGGGGGCTGTTCGAGCAGTACTTC. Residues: CSARDPDRGLFEQYF.

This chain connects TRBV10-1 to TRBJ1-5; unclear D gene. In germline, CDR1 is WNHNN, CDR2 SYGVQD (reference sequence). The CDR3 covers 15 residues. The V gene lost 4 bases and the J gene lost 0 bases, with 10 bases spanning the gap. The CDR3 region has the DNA TGCGCCAGCAGTGGGCCAAACCCTAGCAATCAGCCCCAGCATTTT. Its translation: CASSGPNPSNQPQHF.

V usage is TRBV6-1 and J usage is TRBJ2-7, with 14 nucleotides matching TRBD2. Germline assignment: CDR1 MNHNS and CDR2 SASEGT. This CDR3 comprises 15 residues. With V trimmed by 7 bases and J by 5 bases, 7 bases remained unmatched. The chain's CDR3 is CASKLGLAGANEQYF. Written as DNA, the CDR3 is TGTGCCAGCAAGCTGGGACTAGCGGGAGCGAACGAGCAGTACTTC.

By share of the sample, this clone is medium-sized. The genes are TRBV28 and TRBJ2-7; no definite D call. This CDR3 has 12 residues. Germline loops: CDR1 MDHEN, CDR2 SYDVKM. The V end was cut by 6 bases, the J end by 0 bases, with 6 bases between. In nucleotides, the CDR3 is TGTGCCAGCAGGGACCCCTCCTACGAGCAGTACTTC. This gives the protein CASRDPSYEQYF.